This entry lists 15 T cell receptor beta chains sequenced from one sample in a study of blood T cell repertoires in COVID-19. Generated by immunoSEQ multiplex PCR, the TCRdb table keeps only in-frame clones and is missing some. The profile shows some 170,000 clones, about 86% of them singletons. Material: peripheral blood. The receptor set was obtained from an elderly woman with acute or convalescent COVID-19.

V gene TRBV19 combines with J gene TRBJ2-1; TRBD2 agrees at 13 bases. Germline V CDR1 and CDR2: LNHDA, SQIVND (reference sequence). The CDR3 runs 15 residues. V gave up 7 bases and J gave up 10 bases; unmatched junction bases: 10. This chain's CDR3 is CASTKLAGGLYEQFF. The CDR3 DNA is TGTGCCAGTACCAAACTAGCGGGAGGGTTGTACGAGCAGTTCTTC.

V gene TRBV7-2 combines with J gene TRBJ2-2; 11 bases fit TRBD1. Germline V CDR1 and CDR2: SGHTA, FQGNSA. This CDR3 contains 13 residues. V gave up 7 bases and J gave up 6 bases; unmatched junction bases: 1. CDR3 coding DNA: TGTGCCAGCAAGGGACAGGGGGCCGGGGAGCTGTTTTTT. It specifies CASKGQGAGELFF.

V usage is TRBV6-6 and J usage is TRBJ1-1; a weak D match, TRBD1 (6 bases). CDR1 is MNHNY, CDR2 SVGAGI, per germline (reference sequence). Trimming shortened V by 8 bases and J by 0 bases, and 10 bases separated the two germline ends. This CDR3 region has 13 residues. The CDR3 nucleotides are TGTGCCAGCCGGGACACTATGAACACTGAAGCTTTCTTT. Residues: CASRDTMNTEAFF.

The gene calls are TRBV7-9 and TRBJ2-7; the match to TRBD2 covers 11 bases. The CDR3 runs 14 residues. Germline CDR1 reads SEHNR; CDR2 reads FQNEAQ (reference sequence). The ends lost 8 bases at V and 6 bases at J; junction bases unmatched: 9. The CDR3 is CASSTSGSLREQYF. The CDR3 DNA is TGTGCCAGCTCTACTAGCGGGAGTTTACGCGAGCAGTACTTC.

This chain joins TRBV5-4 and TRBJ2-3; tentative D call: TRBD2 (6 bases). Germline CDR1 reads SGHNT; CDR2 reads YYREEE (reference sequence). The length of the CDR3 is 13 residues. The germline V and J ends were trimmed by 0 bases and 7 bases, with 9 bases remaining between them. Here the CDR3 DNA reads TGTGCCAGCAGCTTGGTGGCGGGGAATACGCAGTATTTT. This translates into CASSLVAGNTQYF. The full variable domain, with the rest looked up from reference TRBV5-4 and TRBJ2-3, is ETGVTQSPTHLIKTRGQQVTLRCSSQSGHNTVSWYQQALGQGPQFIFQYYREEENGRGNFPPRFSGLQFPNYSSELNVNALELDDSALYLCASSLVAGNTQYFGPGTRLTVL.

CDR3 sequence reads: CASSLGQGRGNTEAFF. The CDR3 coding sequence is TGTGCCAGCAGCCTGGGACAGGGAAGGGGGAACACTGAAGCTTTCTTT. This chain joins TRBV5-5 and TRBJ1-1; 9 positions match TRBD1. Trimming at V came to 4 bases and at J to 1 base, leaving 8 bases not matched to a gene. The V gene's germline CDR1 is SGHKS and CDR2 YYEKEE (reference sequence). The CDR3 is 16 residues long.

The V call is TRBV4-1, the J call TRBJ2-2; 8 nucleotides match TRBD1. CDR1 MGHRA and CDR2 YSYEKL come from the germline V gene. J was trimmed by 7 bases and V by 7 bases; bases with no gene match: 8. CDR3 length equals 14 residues. The CDR3 here is CASKQGANVGELFF. CDR3 in DNA: TGCGCCAGCAAGCAGGGGGCTAACGTCGGGGAGCTGTTTTTT.

The CDR3 DNA reads as TGTGCCAGCAGCCAACGTTCGGGGGGCATTGAAGCTTTCTTT. It translates to CASSQRSGGIEAFF. The rearrangement uses TRBV3-1 (or the pseudogene TRBV3-2) and TRBJ1-1, with D possibly being TRBD1 (6 bases). The CDR3 loop spans 14 amino acids. The germline V gene encodes CDR1 LGHDT and CDR2 YNNKEL (reference sequence). V was trimmed by 2 bases and J by 7 bases, leaving 14 bases between them.

This clone appeared a few times. The chain combines TRBV7-9 with TRBJ2-3, with D possibly TRBD1 on 6 matching bases. In germline, CDR1 is SEHNR, CDR2 FQNEAQ (reference sequence). Trimming took 6 bases from V and 9 from J, leaving 13 bases between them. The CDR3 length is 12 residues. The CDR3 nucleotides read TGTGCCAGCAGGTACAGGGACGCGACGCAGTATTTT. It yields the protein CASRYRDATQYF.

This clone has more than one count but fewer than ten. The rearrangement links TRBV5-1 to TRBJ1-6; 7 nucleotides agree with TRBD1. CDR1 SGHRS and CDR2 YFSETQ come from the germline V gene. The CDR3 runs 16 residues. V gave up 4 bases and J gave up 5 bases; unmatched junction bases: 9. Here the CDR3 reads CASSTTGTAHNSPLHF. CDR3 nucleotides: TGCGCCAGCAGCACTACCGGGACAGCGCATAATTCACCCCTCCACTTT.

The chain combines TRBV12-3 or TRBV12-4 with TRBJ2-5; 8 bases line up with TRBD2. V was pared by 3 bases and J by 12 bases, with 9 bases of the junction left unmatched. The CDR3 is 13 residues long. The CDR3 loop reads CASSLNGGAQEYF. CDR3 in DNA: TGTGCCAGCAGTTTGAACGGGGGGGCCCAAGAGTACTTC.

The chain employs TRBV2 and TRBJ2-3; possible D gene TRBD1, 5 bases. Germline V lookup: CDR1 SNHLY, CDR2 FYNNEI. The CDR3 length is 14 residues. The V end lost 8 bases, the J end lost 5 bases, and 17 bases lay between the germline ends. CDR3 region: CASGLPGKVDTQYF. The CDR3 DNA is TGTGCCAGCGGTTTGCCAGGGAAGGTAGATACGCAGTATTTT.

This clone is medium-sized. Because the CDR3's place on the DNA is in doubt, the DNA is left out and the CDR3 is given as listed by TCRdb. The V call is TRBV24-1, the J call TRBJ1-5; no check of the table's D call, TRBD1, against the DNA was made. The CDR3 extends over 14 residues, inclusive of both ends. CDR1 KGHDR and CDR2 SFDVKD come from the germline V gene. CDR3 in amino acids: CATSVPGPDQPQHF.

The rearrangement uses TRBV6-5 and TRBJ1-5, with D hard to call. Germline V gene lookup returns CDR1 MNHEY and CDR2 SVGAGI. The V end was cut by 6 bases, the J end by 5 bases, with 8 bases between. This CDR3 has 12 residues. The DNA for the CDR3 is TGTGCCAGCAGAGACAATTATCAGCCCCAGCATTTT. The encoded protein is CASRDNYQPQHF.

This chain uses TRBV5-1 with TRBJ2-1, with 15 bases lining up with TRBD2. V dropped 4 bases and J dropped 4; count of bases not matched to a gene: 3. The CDR3 is made up of 16 amino acids. Germline assignment: CDR1 SGHRS and CDR2 YFSETQ. The DNA for the CDR3 is TGCGCCAGCAGCCCCGGGACTAGCGGGGGGTACAATGAGCAGTTCTTC. Protein sequence: CASSPGTSGGYNEQFF.